This TCR beta chain was captured by sequencing in a study of radiotherapy plus CTLA-4 blockade in lung cancer. On the study more broadly: Disease control was present in around a third of patients, and objective responses in more than 15%. Study observations and caveats: The best prediction of response reportedly came from early blood T cell clone dynamics, with interferon-beta. TCR clones from tumors expanded in blood after radiotherapy plus ipilimumab.

The study gave focal radiation plus ipilimumab CTLA-4 blockade to patients with chemo-refractory metastatic non-small-cell lung cancer. Losses at the gene ends were 2 bases for V and 8 bases for J; bases not matched to a gene: 6. The CDR3 contains 13 residues. Germline values: CDR1 SGHRS, CDR2 YFSETQ. Concerning this clone: Antigen unknown.

The data were produced by immunoSEQ multiplex PCR, yet TCRdb's version contains in-frame clones alone and is incomplete. Among approximately 100,000 clones, around 83% were seen once, and the ten largest hold approximately 3.4%. This sample comprised peripheral blood, obtained from a patient treated with radiotherapy plus ipilimumab. The receptor comes from a human donor with non-small cell lung cancer who had a partial response to radiotherapy plus ipilimumab. This chain joins TRBV5-1 and TRBJ1-2, with TRBD1 matching 7 bases. In DNA, the CDR3 is TGCGCCAGCAGCTTAGAGGACAGGACGGGCTACACCTTC. Protein: CASSLEDRTGYTF.